These 16 T cell receptor beta chains share one sample of origin, sequenced in a study of T cells in Graves' hyperthyroidism and ophthalmopathy. Authors of the study amplified TCR beta CDR3 regions from RNA transcripts. TCR CDR3 underwent first-round RT-PCR with the HTBI primer set. Using its own MiXCR run on the multiplex PCR reads, TCRdb lists one record per CDR3 protein. Of 250,000 to 300,000 distinct CDR3 sequences listed, roughly 18% are singletons. Sequencing was performed on blood. These receptors originate from a man aged 45-65 years with Graves' ophthalmopathy.

The table lists this clonotype with many counts. V usage is TRBV20-1 and J usage is TRBJ2-7; 9 bases are a match to TRBD2. Germline V gene data show CDR1 as DFQATT and CDR2 as SNEGSKA (reference sequence). The CDR3 length is 16 residues. The V segment lost 3 bases and the J segment 3 bases; nucleotides outside the gene matches: 12. CDR3 residues: CSASFSAGGNIYEQYF. The CDR3 nucleotides read TGCAGTGCTAGTTTCTCCGCGGGAGGGAACATCTACGAGCAGTACTTC.

This clonotype has a count of ten or more. The V call is TRBV2, the J call TRBJ2-1; 11 nucleotides match TRBD2. This CDR3 has 17 amino acids. Losses at the gene ends were 6 bases for V and 0 bases for J; bases not matched to a gene: 7. CDR1 SNHLY and CDR2 FYNNEI come from the germline V gene. The CDR3 here is CASSLAGGRSSYNEQFF. The CDR3 coding sequence is TGTGCCAGCAGCTTAGCGGGAGGGCGGAGCTCCTACAATGAGCAGTTCTTC.

This clonotype was detected ten times or more. CDR3 DNA sequence: TGTGCCAGCAGTTTAAAACAGGGGGGTAACTATGGCTACACCTTC. Protein sequence: CASSLKQGGNYGYTF. This chain links TRBV27 with TRBJ1-2; 8 nucleotides align to TRBD1. The CDR3 length is 15 residues. V shed 2 bases and J 1 base; nucleotides not matched to a gene: 3. CDR1 and CDR2 from the germline V gene are MNHEY and SMNVEV (reference sequence).

This rearrangement joins TRBV14 to TRBJ1-2; D perhaps matches TRBD1 (5 bases). Germline CDR1 SGHDN, CDR2 FVKESK. This CDR3 is 16 amino acids long. V was clipped by 0 bases and J by 1 base, with 12 bases between them. The CDR3 sequence: CASSQEAGLINYGYTF. The CDR3 nucleotides read TGTGCCAGCAGCCAAGAAGCGGGACTGATTAACTATGGCTACACCTTC.

V and J are TRBV24-1 and TRBJ2-5; D gene unclear. CDR1 and CDR2 from the germline V gene are KGHDR and SFDVKD. Trimming cost V 6 bases and J 2 bases, with 12 bases left between them. There are 14 residues in the CDR3. CDR3 protein: CATSLDGFQETQYF. The CDR3 region has the DNA TGTGCCACCAGTCTGGACGGATTTCAAGAGACCCAGTACTTC.

The genes are TRBV7-3 and TRBJ2-3; 10 bases are shared with TRBD2. V was pared by 2 bases and J by 5 bases, with 4 bases of the junction left unmatched. The germline V gene encodes CDR1 SGHTA and CDR2 FQGTGA. The CDR3 loop spans 15 amino acids. CDR3 protein: CASSLVLAGVDTQYF. The CDR3, as DNA: TGTGCCAGCAGCTTAGTGCTAGCGGGAGTAGATACGCAGTATTTT. Drawing the rest from reference TRBV7-3 and TRBJ2-3, the complete variable domain is GAGVSQTPSNKVTEKGKYVELRCDPISGHTALYWYRQSLGQGPEFLIYFQGTGAADDSGLPNDRFFAVRPEGSVSTLKIQRTERGDSAVYLCASSLVLAGVDTQYFGPGTRLTVL.

This chain joins TRBV20-1 and TRBJ1-2; 7 nucleotides align to TRBD1. This CDR3 spans 11 amino acids. J gave up 6 bases and V 5 bases, and 3 bases lay outside the gene matches. Germline V gene data show CDR1 as DFQATT and CDR2 as SNEGSKA (reference sequence). The CDR3 bases are TGCAGTGCTGAGACAGGGAATGGCTACACCTTC. Amino acid sequence: CSAETGNGYTF.

This chain connects TRBV4-2 to TRBJ1-3; 8 bases match TRBD1. Looked up from germline, CDR1 is LGHNA and CDR2 is YNFKEQ. V dropped 5 bases and J dropped 4; count of bases not matched to a gene: 7. The CDR3 covers 15 residues. The CDR3 loop is CASSAGQGYGNTIYF. The CDR3 DNA reads as TGTGCCAGCAGCGCCGGACAGGGATACGGAAACACCATATATTTT.

The J gene is TRBJ2-7, the V gene TRBV20-1, with TRBD1 matching 12 bases. CDR1 and CDR2 from the germline V gene are DFQATT and SNEGSKA (reference sequence). V lost 6 bases and J lost 4; bases outside the gene matches: 7. The CDR3 is 14 amino acids. The CDR3 sequence is CSARDRGREYEQYF. Written as DNA, the CDR3 is TGCAGTGCCAGGGACAGGGGGCGGGAATACGAGCAGTACTTC.

This clonotype was recorded at least ten times. The chain is built from TRBV3-1 and TRBJ2-2, with D possibly being TRBD1 (5 bases). V dropped 6 bases and J dropped 0 bases, with 5 bases sitting between them. Germline V gives CDR1 LGHDT, CDR2 YNNKEL (reference sequence). CDR3 size: 13 residues. The CDR3 spells CASRGANTGELFF. The CDR3 DNA reads as TGTGCCAGCAGAGGGGCGAACACCGGGGAGCTGTTTTTT. The whole variable domain, filled in from reference TRBV3-1 and TRBJ2-2, reads DTAVSQTPKYLVTQMGNDKSIKCEQNLGHDTMYWYKQDSKKFLKIMFSYNNKELIINETVPNRFSPKSPDKAHLNLHINSLELGDSAVYFCASRGANTGELFFGEGSRLTVL.

This chain connects TRBV5-1 to TRBJ2-1, with D uncertain. The germline V gene has CDR1 SGHRS and CDR2 YFSETQ. This CDR3 has 13 residues. V shed 4 bases and J shed 8 bases, with 13 bases lying between them. The CDR3 protein is CASSLTRLDEQFF. CDR3 sequence (DNA): TGCGCCAGCAGCCTGACCCGTCTGGATGAGCAGTTCTTC.

This clonotype was seen a few times. The rearrangement uses TRBV20-1 and TRBJ2-3; 9 nucleotides agree with TRBD1. CDR1 DFQATT and CDR2 SNEGSKA come from the germline V gene (reference sequence). V lost 5 bases, J lost 1 base, and 4 bases stayed unmatched. The CDR3 contains 14 residues. The CDR3 sequence: CSAADRGGTDTQYF. The CDR3 coding sequence is TGCAGTGCTGCAGACAGGGGGGGCACAGATACGCAGTATTTT.

This clonotype has ten or more counts. J is TRBJ2-5 and V is TRBV20-1, with D possibly matching TRBD2 (6 bases). V gave up 0 bases and J gave up 3 bases, with 8 bases separating them. The germline V gene has CDR1 DFQATT and CDR2 SNEGSKA (reference sequence). The CDR3 spans 13 residues. The CDR3 loop reads CSARDGGKETQYF. CDR3 coding DNA: TGCAGTGCTAGAGATGGCGGGAAAGAGACCCAGTACTTC.

This clonotype was seen repeatedly, ten times or more. The chain couples TRBV11-2 to TRBJ2-1; 11 bases align to TRBD2. The CDR3 is 15 residues long. Germline lookup yields CDR1 SGHAT and CDR2 FQNNGV. V lost 5 bases to trimming and J lost 7 bases; unmatched junction nucleotides: 7. The CDR3 nucleotides are TGTGCCAGCAGCGTGGGGTGGACTAGCGGGAATGAGCAGTTCTTC. It translates to CASSVGWTSGNEQFF.

The sample holds many counts of this clonotype. The chain couples TRBV6-1 to TRBJ1-4; no definite D call. Trimming pared 6 bases from V and 0 bases from J, leaving 8 bases between. The CDR3 loop spans 14 amino acids. The germline CDR1 and CDR2 sequences are MNHNS and SASEGT. The CDR3 is CASRPTATNEKLFF. The DNA for the CDR3 is TGTGCCAGCAGGCCGACGGCAACTAATGAAAAACTGTTTTTT.

At least ten counts were recorded for this clonotype. This chain connects TRBV5-1 to TRBJ2-3; tentative D call: TRBD1 (6 bases). Trimming cost V 1 base and J 0 bases, with 12 bases left between them. Germline loops: CDR1 SGHRS, CDR2 YFSETQ. The CDR3 loop spans 16 amino acids. The CDR3 spells CASSLPPGHSTDTQYF. The CDR3 DNA reads TGCGCCAGCAGCTTGCCCCCGGGACATAGCACAGATACGCAGTATTTT.